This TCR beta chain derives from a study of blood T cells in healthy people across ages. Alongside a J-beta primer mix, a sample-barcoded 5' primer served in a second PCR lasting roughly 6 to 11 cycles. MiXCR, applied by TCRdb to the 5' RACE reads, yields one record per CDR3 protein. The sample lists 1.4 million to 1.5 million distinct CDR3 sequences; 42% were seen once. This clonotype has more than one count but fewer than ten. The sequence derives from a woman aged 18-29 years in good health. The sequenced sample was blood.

Written as DNA, the CDR3 is TGTGCCAGCAGTTTAATCAGGGGAGGTGCGACTAATGAAAAACTGTTTTTT. As protein: CASSLIRGGATNEKLFF. This sequence joins TRBV12-3 or TRBV12-4 and TRBJ1-4, with a tentative D call TRBD1 (6 bases). This CDR3 contains 17 residues. Deletions cut 2 bases from V and 2 bases from J, with 15 bases between.